This T cell receptor beta chain was sequenced in a study of CD8 T cell repertoires and HIV-1 epitope variants. Study details: Twenty-five autologous and known Gag and Nef epitope variant peptides each stimulated T cells separately. Epitopes were three Gag families plus Nef HW9 and YT9. 1M T cells were kept uncultured as a baseline. Study results and caveats: Nef KF9 drew four or five clonotypes and HW9 one, without TAALDMSHF responses.

This clone was seen a handful of times. Its target is not known. The data were produced by immunoSEQ multiplex PCR, yet TCRdb's version contains in-frame clones alone and is incomplete. The sample yields 2,500 to 3,500 clones, 55% to 75% seen once. The CDR3 is 15 amino acids. V lost 3 bases and J lost 3, with 13 bases in between. This rearrangement joins TRBV5-3 to TRBJ2-1; tentatively, D is TRBD1 (6 bases). TRBV5-3 is designated an ORF whose function remains uncertain. The TCR sequence derives from a male donor with HIV. The sample was cultured CD8+ T cells derived from PBMCs. The DNA for the CDR3 is TGTGCCAGAAGCTACAGCAGGGGATACTACAATGAGCAGTTCTTC. Translating it yields CARSYSRGYYNEQFF.